These T cell receptor beta chains were read from a single sample in a study of blood T cell repertoires in COVID-19. The protocol was immunoSEQ multiplex PCR, while the TCRdb copy is restricted to in-frame clones and leaves out a portion. The sample yields about 440,000 clones, about nine tenths seen once. Sequencing was carried out using peripheral blood. These receptors were taken from a woman in her forties or fifties with COVID-19, enrolled during active disease. The CDR3 runs from the conserved cysteine through the conserved F or W. The order of the fields is clone size, J gene, D gene, V gene, CDR3 DNA, CDR3 protein. A D gene is named only where the DNA matches it firmly. Part of the rows lack a size; the others show once, few, many or a class for expanded clones.

once | TRBJ1-2 | TRBD1 | TRBV2 | TGTGCCAGCAGTCCGGGACAGAGGTATGGCTACACCTTC | CASSPGQRYGYTF
. | TRBJ1-6 | . | TRBV30 | TGTGCCTGGAGTGGAGGGACAAGGGACTCACCCCTCCACTTT | CAWSGGTRDSPLHF
. | TRBJ1-5 | . | TRBV11-2 | TGTGCCAGCAGCTTCTCAGGGGAGGGAAATCAGCCCCAGCATTTT | CASSFSGEGNQPQHF
once | TRBJ1-1 | . | TRBV19 | TGTGCCAGTAGTATTTCAGGGACTGGAGCTTTCTTT | CASSISGTGAFF
. | TRBJ2-2 | . | TRBV10-3 | TGTGCCATCAGTGGATATACAGGGTGGTACCGGGCCGGGGAGCTGTTTTTT | CAISGYTGWYRAGELFF
. | TRBJ2-7 | TRBD2 | TRBV19 | TGTGCCAGTAGTATCTCAGGGGCAGGACTAGCGGGCGCCAGCTCTTCCTACGAGCAGTACTTC | CASSISGAGLAGASSSYEQYF
. | TRBJ2-3 | . | TRBV7-3 | TGTGCCAGCAGCTCCCAGGTTGTGAGCACAGATACGCAGTATTTT | CASSSQVVSTDTQYF
. | TRBJ1-1 | . | TRBV11-1 | TGTGCCAGCAGCCCTGATAGATTCAGGACTTTCTTT | CASSPDRFRTFF
. | TRBJ1-1 | . | TRBV27 | TGTGCCAGCAGTCACACAGGTTGGAACACTGAAGCTTTCTTT | CASSHTGWNTEAFF
. | TRBJ1-2 | . | TRBV6-1 | TGTGCCAGCAGTGAAGCCCCAGGGTTTAATGGCTACACCTTC | CASSEAPGFNGYTF
few | TRBJ2-7 | . | TRBV6-2/TRBV6-3 | TGTGCCAGCAGTTACCGCGAAATGGACGAGCAGTACTTC | CASSYREMDEQYF
once | TRBJ1-5 | . | TRBV2 | TGTGCCAGCAGTCCCGAGGGTCCCCTTAATCAGCCCCAGCATTTT | CASSPEGPLNQPQHF
. | TRBJ1-4 | . | TRBV27 | TGTGCCAGCAGTTTATGGTCCAGTCCTAATGAAAAACTGTTTTTT | CASSLWSSPNEKLFF
. | TRBJ1-2 | . | TRBV4-1 | TGCGCCAGCTTCAGTCGGGATGGCTACACCTTC | CASFSRDGYTF
. | TRBJ1-5 | TRBD1 | TRBV14 | TGTGCCAGCAGCCCACAGACAGGGGAACTTAGCAATCAGCCCCAGCATTTT | CASSPQTGELSNQPQHF
once | TRBJ2-7 | . | TRBV4-1 | TGCGCCAGCAGCCAGGGCGGACACGTAACCTACGAGCAGTACTTC | CASSQGGHVTYEQYF
. | TRBJ2-4 | . | TRBV24-1 | TGTGCCACCAGTGACAGTACCCCCGGACATGACATTCAGTACTTC | CATSDSTPGHDIQYF
. | TRBJ1-6 | . | TRBV2 | TGTGCCAGCAGTGATTGGTATTACAGGGAAAGCGGCGAAAAGTCACCCCTCCACTTT | CASSDWYYRESGEKSPLHF
. | TRBJ2-1 | . | TRBV5-1 | TGCGCCAGCAGCTTAGTGGGAGGCCCCCTCAATGAGCAGTTCTTC | CASSLVGGPLNEQFF
. | TRBJ2-1 | . | TRBV30 | TGTGCCTGGACCACTGACTCCTACAATGAGCAGTTCTTC | CAWTTDSYNEQFF
. | TRBJ2-1 | . | TRBV6-6 | TGTGCCAGCAGTTACTCGGCAGGGGTTAATGAGCAGTTCTTC | CASSYSAGVNEQFF
once | TRBJ1-1 | . | TRBV7-9 | TGTGCCAGCGGGAGATCGAACACTGAAGCTTTCTTT | CASGRSNTEAFF
. | TRBJ2-1 | TRBD2 | TRBV20-1 | TGCAGTGCTAGTTTTTGGGGGGGGGATGAGCAGTTCTTC | CSASFWGGDEQFF
. | TRBJ2-3 | . | TRBV24-1 | TGTGCCACCAGTGACGCCGGGACTAGCACAGATACGCAGTATTTT | CATSDAGTSTDTQYF
. | TRBJ1-2 | . | TRBV28 | TGTGCCATAGAGGACAGCTCTAACTATGGCTACACCTTC | CAIEDSSNYGYTF
. | TRBJ1-3 | . | TRBV7-2 | TGTGCCAGCAGCTTAGCGTCGGCAGGGATTGGAAACACCATATATTTT | CASSLASAGIGNTIYF
. | TRBJ1-1 | . | TRBV11-2 | TGTGCCAGCAGCTTACAGGGGAAACCTTTCTTT | CASSLQGKPFF
. | TRBJ2-3 | . | TRBV9 | TGTGCCAGCAGCGCGATCCGGAGGGGTACGCAGTATTTT | CASSAIRRGTQYF
. | TRBJ2-2 | TRBD1 | TRBV7-8 | TGTGCCAGCAGCCGGACCCGGACAGGGATCAATGGCGGGGAGCTGTTTTTT | CASSRTRTGINGGELFF
. | TRBJ1-4 | . | TRBV2 | TGTGCCAGCTCCCCACAGGGCCCGCCTTTTGTTGAAAAACTGTTTTTT | CASSPQGPPFVEKLFF
. | TRBJ2-1 | TRBD1 | TRBV5-5 | TGTGCCAGCACCTCCGGACAGGGGACCTACAATGAGCAGTTCTTC | CASTSGQGTYNEQFF
. | TRBJ1-2 | . | TRBV4-1 | TGCGCCAGCAGCCCCTCAGGGGCAGGCGCTAACTATGGCTACACCTTC | CASSPSGAGANYGYTF
few | TRBJ2-2 | . | TRBV7-9 | TGTGCCAGCAGCTATAAAACCGGGGAGCTGTTTTTT | CASSYKTGELFF
. | TRBJ1-2 | . | TRBV6-5 | TGTGCCAGCAGTCCCTCGAGGCCTAACTATGGCTACACCTTC | CASSPSRPNYGYTF
. | TRBJ2-4 | TRBD2 | TRBV18 | TGTGCCAGCTCACCGACTAGCGGGGGCCCGGGGAGCATTCAGTACTTC | CASSPTSGGPGSIQYF
. | TRBJ2-2 | TRBD2 | TRBV4-2 | TGTGCCAGCAGCCCTTGGGGGGGGAACACCGGGGAGCTGTTTTTT | CASSPWGGNTGELFF
. | TRBJ2-1 | . | TRBV29-1 | TGCAGCGTCGGGATTAGCTCCTACAATGAGCAGTTCTTC | CSVGISSYNEQFF
. | TRBJ1-3 | . | TRBV3-1/TRBV3-2 | TGTGCCAGCAGCCCCTTGAGGGAAGATGGAAACACCATATATTTT | CASSPLREDGNTIYF
. | TRBJ2-2 | . | TRBV5-4 | TGTGCCACTTCGAAGGAGGCGGGCACCGGGGAGCTGTTTTTT | CATSKEAGTGELFF
. | TRBJ1-2 | . | TRBV19 | TGTGCCAGTAGTCGGGGGAGCGGCTACACCTTC | CASSRGSGYTF
. | TRBJ2-7 | TRBD1 | TRBV5-1 | TGCGCCAGCACCGTACAGGGGGAAAGCTACGAGCAGTACTTC | CASTVQGESYEQYF